A selection of T cell receptor beta chains follows, all from one sample in a study of identical twins. One entry per CDR3 protein results from TCRdb running MiXCR on the 5' RACE reads. The sample includes 520,000 or so distinct CDR3 sequences, roughly a fifth of them seen just once. These records were also assigned to another study, of T cells expressing NK-cell markers.

The sample taken for sequencing was CD4+ T cells sorted from blood. The origin of the receptors is a woman between 18 and 29 years old in good health. CDR3s include the opening cysteine and the closing phenylalanine or tryptophan. The order of the fields is CDR3 DNA, CDR3 protein, V gene, clone size, D gene, J gene. A D gene is named only where the DNA matches it firmly. For some rows the clone size is stated as once, few or many, or as a class when expanded; others skip it.

CDR3nt: TGTGCCACCAATCCAACACTAGTTGCCGACCAAGAGACCCAGTACTTC
CDR3aa: CATNPTLVADQETQYF
v_gene: TRBV24-1
abundance: -
d_gene: -
j_gene: TRBJ2-5

CDR3nt: TGCAGTGCTAGCCCAGCGGGGAGCTCCTACGAGCAGTACTTC
CDR3aa: CSASPAGSSYEQYF
v_gene: TRBV20-1
abundance: -
d_gene: TRBD2
j_gene: TRBJ2-7

CDR3nt: TGCAGTGCTAGAGACGCCTCAGAGAGGGGGATTGAGACTGAAGCTTTCTTT
CDR3aa: CSARDASERGIETEAFF
v_gene: TRBV20-1
abundance: many
d_gene: -
j_gene: TRBJ1-1

CDR3nt: TGCGCCAGCAGCCAAGATCCCACCCACCCGATCCTAACTAACTATGGCTACACCTTC
CDR3aa: CASSQDPTHPILTNYGYTF
v_gene: TRBV4-3
abundance: -
d_gene: -
j_gene: TRBJ1-2

CDR3nt: TGCAGTGCCCGGGGTTGGTTCTTC
CDR3aa: CSARGWFF
v_gene: TRBV20-1
abundance: -
d_gene: -
j_gene: TRBJ2-1

CDR3nt: TGTGCCAGCAGTACAGGGGGAAAAGCTTTCTTT
CDR3aa: CASSTGGKAFF
v_gene: TRBV7-3
abundance: -
d_gene: TRBD1
j_gene: TRBJ1-1

CDR3nt: TGTGCCAGCTCACCTAATCGGGGCCGGACGACCTACGAGCAGTACTTC
CDR3aa: CASSPNRGRTTYEQYF
v_gene: TRBV18
abundance: many
d_gene: -
j_gene: TRBJ2-7

CDR3nt: TGTGCCAGCAGCACCCTGGGGGGTGGGAACACTGAAGCTTTCTTT
CDR3aa: CASSTLGGGNTEAFF
v_gene: TRBV7-2
abundance: few
d_gene: -
j_gene: TRBJ1-1

CDR3nt: TGTGCCAGCAGTCTTAGGAATTTTAGGACAGCAAACACCGGGGAGCTGTTTTTT
CDR3aa: CASSLRNFRTANTGELFF
v_gene: TRBV11-2
abundance: -
d_gene: -
j_gene: TRBJ2-2

CDR3nt: TGTGCCAGCAGTTTATCCGATTCACCCCTCCACTTT
CDR3aa: CASSLSDSPLHF
v_gene: TRBV12-3/TRBV12-4
abundance: few
d_gene: -
j_gene: TRBJ1-6

CDR3nt: TGTGCCAGCAGCGGGGACCCCCGACCGAACACCGGGGAGCTGTTTTTT
CDR3aa: CASSGDPRPNTGELFF
v_gene: TRBV9
abundance: -
d_gene: -
j_gene: TRBJ2-2

CDR3nt: TGCACCACCCATCCTTCTGGGAGGAAGGGCTATGGCTACACCTTC
CDR3aa: CTTHPSGRKGYGYTF
v_gene: TRBV20-1
abundance: few
d_gene: -
j_gene: TRBJ1-2

CDR3nt: TGTGCCAGCAGCTTGACCCAAGCCAACACTGAAGCTTTCTTT
CDR3aa: CASSLTQANTEAFF
v_gene: TRBV5-4
abundance: -
d_gene: -
j_gene: TRBJ1-1

CDR3nt: TGCGCCAGCAGCTTCGCTGCGCCAGGCACTGAAGCTTTCTTT
CDR3aa: CASSFAAPGTEAFF
v_gene: TRBV5-1
abundance: -
d_gene: -
j_gene: TRBJ1-1